This TCR beta chain was sequenced during a study of Graves' ophthalmopathy and Graves' hyperthyroidism. The diagnosis combined clinical symptoms, thyroxine, TRAb, thyroid ultrasound and orbital computed tomography scans. CDR3 length: 14 amino acids. RNA transcripts yielded amplified TCR beta CDR3 regions. HTBI primers were employed in first-round RT-PCR, then a second-round multiplex PCR followed. TCRdb analysed the multiplex PCR reads with MiXCR anew, one entry per CDR3 protein. The top ten hold approximately 43% of the sample, which has 650,000 to 900,000 distinct CDR3 sequences, 40% seen once. This clonotype was observed many times. The junction departs from germline at one end; a sequencing error may be responsible.

The specimen sequenced was peripheral blood. The chain has TRBV12-3 or TRBV12-4 and TRBJ1-1, with 8 bases aligning to TRBD1. This sequence originates from an adult man with Graves' ophthalmopathy. The CDR3 DNA reads as TGTGCCAGCAGTTCAAGACAGGGGAACGCTGAAGCTTTCTTT. Translating gives CASSSRQGNAEAFF.